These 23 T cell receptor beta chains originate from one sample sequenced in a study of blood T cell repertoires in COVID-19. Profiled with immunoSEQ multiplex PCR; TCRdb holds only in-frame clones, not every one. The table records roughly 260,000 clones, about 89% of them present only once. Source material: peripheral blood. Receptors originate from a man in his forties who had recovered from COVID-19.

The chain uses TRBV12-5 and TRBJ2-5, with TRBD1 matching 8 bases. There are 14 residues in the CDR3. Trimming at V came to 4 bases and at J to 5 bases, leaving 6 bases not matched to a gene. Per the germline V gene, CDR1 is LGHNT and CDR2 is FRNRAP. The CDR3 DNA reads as TGTGCTAGTGGTTCCCGGACAGGGTCGGAGACCCAGTACTTC. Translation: CASGSRTGSETQYF.

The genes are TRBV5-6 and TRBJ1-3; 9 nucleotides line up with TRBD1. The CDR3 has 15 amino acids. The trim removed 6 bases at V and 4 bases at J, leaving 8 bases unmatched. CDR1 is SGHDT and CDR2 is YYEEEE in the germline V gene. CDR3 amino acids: CASNRPGQGGNTIYF. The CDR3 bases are TGTGCCAGCAACCGCCCGGGACAGGGAGGAAACACCATATATTTT.

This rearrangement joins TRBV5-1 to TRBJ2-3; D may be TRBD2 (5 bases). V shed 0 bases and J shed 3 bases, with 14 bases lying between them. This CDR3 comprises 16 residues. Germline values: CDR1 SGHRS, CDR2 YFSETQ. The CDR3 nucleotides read TGCGCCAGCAGCTTGGGCCAGTCAGCGGCAACAGATACGCAGTATTTT. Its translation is CASSLGQSAATDTQYF.

CDR3 residues: CASSKMEVPRGDTQYF. CDR3 nucleotides: TGTGCCAGCAGTAAGATGGAGGTTCCGCGAGGGGATACGCAGTATTTT. The chain uses TRBV6-2 or TRBV6-3 and TRBJ2-3; maybe TRBD2 (5 bases). V was trimmed by 5 bases and J by 6 bases, leaving 21 bases between them. CDR3 length: 16 residues. Per the germline V gene, CDR1 is MNHEY and CDR2 is SVGEGT.

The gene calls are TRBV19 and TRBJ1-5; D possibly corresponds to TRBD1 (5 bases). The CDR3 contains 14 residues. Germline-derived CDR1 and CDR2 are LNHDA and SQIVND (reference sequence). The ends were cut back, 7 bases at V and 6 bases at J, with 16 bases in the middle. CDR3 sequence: CASTSGVYSQPQHF. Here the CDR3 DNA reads TGTGCCAGTACCTCGGGGGTGTATAGTCAGCCCCAGCATTTT.

The CDR3 bases are TGTGCCAGCGACGACAGGGCCACAGATACGCAGTATTTT. Translated, it gives CASDDRATDTQYF. This rearrangement joins TRBV12-3 or TRBV12-4 to TRBJ2-3; 7 bases align to TRBD1. V dropped 8 bases and J dropped 2; count of bases not matched to a gene: 4. The CDR3 sequence is 13 residues long.

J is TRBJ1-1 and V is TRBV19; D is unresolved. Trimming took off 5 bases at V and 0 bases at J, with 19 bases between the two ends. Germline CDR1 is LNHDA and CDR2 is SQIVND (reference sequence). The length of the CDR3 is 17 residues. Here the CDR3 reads CASSQPVGVRMNTEAFF. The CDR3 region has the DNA TGTGCCAGTAGTCAGCCGGTGGGAGTTCGGATGAACACTGAAGCTTTCTTT.

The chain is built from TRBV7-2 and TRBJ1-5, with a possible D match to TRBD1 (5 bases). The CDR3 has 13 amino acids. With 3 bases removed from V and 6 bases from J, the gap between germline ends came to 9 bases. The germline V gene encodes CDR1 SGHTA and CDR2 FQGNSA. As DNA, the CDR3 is TGTGCCAGCAGCTTGCGGGGGGTTCAGCCCCAGCATTTT. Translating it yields CASSLRGVQPQHF. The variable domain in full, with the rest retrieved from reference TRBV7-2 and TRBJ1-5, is GAGVSQSPSNKVTEKGKDVELRCDPISGHTALYWYRQSLGQGLEFLIYFQGNSAPDKSGLPSDRFSAERTGGSVSTLTIQRTQQEDSAVYLCASSLRGVQPQHFGDGTRLSIL.

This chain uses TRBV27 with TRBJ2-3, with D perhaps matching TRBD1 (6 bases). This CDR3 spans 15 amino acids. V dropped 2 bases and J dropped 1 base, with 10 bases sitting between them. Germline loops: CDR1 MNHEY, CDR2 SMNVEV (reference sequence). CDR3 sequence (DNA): TGTGCCAGCAGTTTAGTGGCAGGGGGCACAGATACGCAGTATTTT. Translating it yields CASSLVAGGTDTQYF.

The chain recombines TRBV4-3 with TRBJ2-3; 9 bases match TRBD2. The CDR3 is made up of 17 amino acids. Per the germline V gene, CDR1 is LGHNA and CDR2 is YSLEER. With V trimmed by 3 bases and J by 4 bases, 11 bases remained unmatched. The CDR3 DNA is TGCGCCAGCAGCCAGTCAAGAGGAGCGGGAGGAGCAGATACGCAGTATTTT. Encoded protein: CASSQSRGAGGADTQYF.

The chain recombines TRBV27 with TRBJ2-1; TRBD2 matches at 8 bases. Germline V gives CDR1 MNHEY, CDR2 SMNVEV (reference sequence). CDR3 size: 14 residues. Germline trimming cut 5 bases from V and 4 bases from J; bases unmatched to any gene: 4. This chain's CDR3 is CASSRTSGYNEQFF. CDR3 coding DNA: TGTGCCAGCAGTCGAACTAGCGGTTACAATGAGCAGTTCTTC.

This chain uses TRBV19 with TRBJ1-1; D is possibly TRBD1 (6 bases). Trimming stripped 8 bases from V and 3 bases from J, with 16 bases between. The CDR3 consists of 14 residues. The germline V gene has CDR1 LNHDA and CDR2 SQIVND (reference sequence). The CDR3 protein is CASSRQVRYTEAFF. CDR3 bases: TGTGCCAGTTCAAGACAGGTTCGGTACACTGAAGCTTTCTTT.

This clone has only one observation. The CDR3 protein is CASSPGGSSYNEQFF. Written as DNA, the CDR3 is TGTGCCAGCAGCCCCGGCGGGAGCTCCTACAATGAGCAGTTCTTC. The chain links TRBV5-4 to TRBJ2-1; 7 bases are shared with TRBD2. The CDR3 consists of 15 residues. Trimming took 4 bases from V and 0 from J; bases not matched to a gene: 4. Germline V gene lookup returns CDR1 SGHNT and CDR2 YYREEE (reference sequence).

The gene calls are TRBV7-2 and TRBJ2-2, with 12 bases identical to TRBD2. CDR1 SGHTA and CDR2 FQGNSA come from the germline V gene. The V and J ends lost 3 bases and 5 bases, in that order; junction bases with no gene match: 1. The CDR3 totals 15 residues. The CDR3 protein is CASSLGLAGTGELFF. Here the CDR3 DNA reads TGTGCCAGCAGCTTGGGACTAGCGGGTACCGGGGAGCTGTTTTTT.

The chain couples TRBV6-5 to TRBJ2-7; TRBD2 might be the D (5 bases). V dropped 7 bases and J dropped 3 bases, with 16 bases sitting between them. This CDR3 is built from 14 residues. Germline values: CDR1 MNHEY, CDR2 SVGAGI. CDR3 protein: CASTYDHRGYEQYF. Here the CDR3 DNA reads TGTGCCAGCACGTACGACCATCGGGGCTACGAGCAGTACTTC.

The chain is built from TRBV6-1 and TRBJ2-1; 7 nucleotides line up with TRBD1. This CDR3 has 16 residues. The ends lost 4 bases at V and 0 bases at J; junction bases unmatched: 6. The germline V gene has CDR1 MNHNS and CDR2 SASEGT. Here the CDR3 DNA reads TGTGCCAGCAGTGTCGACAGGGTTAGCTCCTACAATGAGCAGTTCTTC. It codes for CASSVDRVSSYNEQFF.

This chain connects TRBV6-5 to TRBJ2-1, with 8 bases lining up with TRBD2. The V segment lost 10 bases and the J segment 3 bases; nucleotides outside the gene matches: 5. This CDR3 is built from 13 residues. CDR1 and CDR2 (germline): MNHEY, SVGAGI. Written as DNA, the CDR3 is TGTGCCACCCAGCGGGGGTTCTACAATGAGCAGTTCTTC. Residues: CATQRGFYNEQFF.

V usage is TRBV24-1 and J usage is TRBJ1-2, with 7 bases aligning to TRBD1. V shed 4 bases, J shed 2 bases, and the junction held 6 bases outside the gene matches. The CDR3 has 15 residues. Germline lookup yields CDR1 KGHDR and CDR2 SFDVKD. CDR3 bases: TGTGCCACCAGTGAGCTTGACAGGGAAAACTATGGCTACACCTTC. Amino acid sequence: CATSELDRENYGYTF.

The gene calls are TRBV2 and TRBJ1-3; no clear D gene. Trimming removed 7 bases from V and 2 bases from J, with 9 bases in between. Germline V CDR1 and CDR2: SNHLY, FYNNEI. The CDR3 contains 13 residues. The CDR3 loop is CASIARTGNTIYF. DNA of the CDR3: TGTGCCAGCATCGCCAGGACTGGAAACACCATATATTTT.

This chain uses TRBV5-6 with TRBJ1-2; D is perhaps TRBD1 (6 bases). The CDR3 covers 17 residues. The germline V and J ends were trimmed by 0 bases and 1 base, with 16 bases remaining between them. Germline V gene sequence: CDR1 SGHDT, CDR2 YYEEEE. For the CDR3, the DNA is TGTGCCAGCAGCTTGGAGAGGGAAGGGGGATATAACTATGGCTACACCTTC. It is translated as CASSLEREGGYNYGYTF.

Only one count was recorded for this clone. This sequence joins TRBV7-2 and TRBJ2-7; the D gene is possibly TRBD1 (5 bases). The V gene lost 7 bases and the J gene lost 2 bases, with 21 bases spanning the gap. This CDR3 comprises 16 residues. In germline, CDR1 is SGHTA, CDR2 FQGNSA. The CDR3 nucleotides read TGTGCCAGCAAACCCTCGATCGGAAAGGGGACCTACGAGCAGTACTTC. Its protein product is CASKPSIGKGTYEQYF.

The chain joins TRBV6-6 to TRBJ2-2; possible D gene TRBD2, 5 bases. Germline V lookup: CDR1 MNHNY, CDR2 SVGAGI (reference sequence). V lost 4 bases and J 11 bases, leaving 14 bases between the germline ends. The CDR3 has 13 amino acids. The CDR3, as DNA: TGTGCCAGCAGTTGGACCGAGGGTACTGAGCTGTTTTTT. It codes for CASSWTEGTELFF.

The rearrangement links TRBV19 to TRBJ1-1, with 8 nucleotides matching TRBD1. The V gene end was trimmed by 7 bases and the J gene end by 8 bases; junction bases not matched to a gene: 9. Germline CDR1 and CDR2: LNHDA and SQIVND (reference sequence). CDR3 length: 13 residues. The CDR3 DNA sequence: TGTGCCAGTACCCCTCAGGGGGCGAAGGAAGCTTTCTTT. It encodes CASTPQGAKEAFF.